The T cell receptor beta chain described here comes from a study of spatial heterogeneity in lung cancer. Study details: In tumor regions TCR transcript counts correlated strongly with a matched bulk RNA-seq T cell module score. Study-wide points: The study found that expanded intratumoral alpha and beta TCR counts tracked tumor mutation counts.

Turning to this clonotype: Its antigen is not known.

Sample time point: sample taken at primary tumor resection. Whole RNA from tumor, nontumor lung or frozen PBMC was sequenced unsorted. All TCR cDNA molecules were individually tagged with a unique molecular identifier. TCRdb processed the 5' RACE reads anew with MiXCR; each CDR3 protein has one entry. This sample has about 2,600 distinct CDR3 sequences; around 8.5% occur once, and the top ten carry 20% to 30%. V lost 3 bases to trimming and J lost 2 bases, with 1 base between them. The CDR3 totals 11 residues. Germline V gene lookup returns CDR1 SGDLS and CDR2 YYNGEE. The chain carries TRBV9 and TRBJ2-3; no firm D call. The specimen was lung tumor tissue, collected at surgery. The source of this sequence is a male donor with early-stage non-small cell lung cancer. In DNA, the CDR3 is TGTGCCAGCAGCGACACAGATACGCAGTATTTT. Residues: CASSDTDTQYF.